A single sample gave rise to the 15 T cell receptor beta chains below, sequenced in a study of cytomegalovirus exposure and HLA in healthy donors. This PCR relied on a set of 60 Vbeta primers and 13 Jbeta primers. Only in-frame clones appear in the TCRdb table, and some are missing; sequencing was by immunoSEQ multiplex PCR. The data contain tens of thousands of clones, roughly 85% of them singletons. The sequenced sample consisted of PBMCs. These receptors were collected from a man aged 25-45 years in good health and CMV-seronegative.

The CDR3 DNA is TGCAGCTCACTTTCCGGGACTAGCGGACTAAATGAGCAGTTCTTC. As protein: CSSLSGTSGLNEQFF. The V gene is TRBV29-1, the J gene TRBJ2-1; 11 bases fit TRBD2. The germline V gene has CDR1 SQVTM and CDR2 ANQGSEA. This CDR3 comprises 15 residues. J lost 7 bases, V lost 8 bases, and 13 bases had no gene match.

The chain carries TRBV27 and TRBJ1-5; D possibly corresponds to TRBD1 (5 bases). The ends were cut back, 2 bases at V and 5 bases at J, with 7 bases in the middle. Germline CDR1 is MNHEY and CDR2 is SMNVEV (reference sequence). The CDR3 length is 13 residues. The CDR3 protein is CASSLGGDQPQHF. The DNA for the CDR3 is TGTGCCAGCAGTTTAGGGGGGGATCAGCCCCAGCATTTT.

This sequence joins TRBV7-2 and TRBJ2-3; 8 nucleotides agree with TRBD2. This CDR3 has 16 residues. CDR1 is SGHTA, CDR2 FQGNSA, per germline. V lost 5 bases to trimming and J lost 3 bases; unmatched junction nucleotides: 10. Here the CDR3 DNA reads TGTGCCAGCAGCCCCATAGCGGGGCGGGGAACAGATACGCAGTATTTT. Its protein is CASSPIAGRGTDTQYF.

Remarks on this clone: The junction differs from germline at one of its ends, possibly a read error. This sequence joins TRBV5-1 and TRBJ2-5, with D tentatively TRBD1 (6 bases). This CDR3 spans 15 amino acids. Germline V gene lookup returns CDR1 SGHRS and CDR2 YFSETQ. CDR3 region: CASSLGSTGPNLLNF. The CDR3 DNA sequence: TGCGCCAGCAGCTTGGGGTCGACAGGCCCCAATCTTCTGAACTTC.

V and J are TRBV7-6 and TRBJ1-1; a weak D match, TRBD1 (6 bases). This CDR3 is built from 14 residues. The germline V gene has CDR1 SGHVS and CDR2 FNYEAQ. The germline V and J ends were trimmed by 0 bases and 5 bases, with 10 bases remaining between them. The CDR3 coding sequence is TGTGCCAGCAGCTTAGCGGGGGCCGGAACTGAAGCTTTCTTT. This translates into CASSLAGAGTEAFF.

V is TRBV19 and J is TRBJ1-5; TRBD1 might be the D (5 bases). This CDR3 region has 13 residues. Germline V gene lookup returns CDR1 LNHDA and CDR2 SQIVND (reference sequence). With 4 bases removed from V and 4 bases from J, the gap between germline ends came to 8 bases. The CDR3 DNA sequence: TGTGCCAGTAGTAGACAGCAGAATCAGCCCCAGCATTTT. It encodes CASSRQQNQPQHF.

The chain uses TRBV7-2 and TRBJ1-2; D is possibly TRBD1 (5 bases). The CDR3 is 14 residues long. V gave up 3 bases and J gave up 4 bases, with 12 bases separating them. Germline loops: CDR1 SGHTA, CDR2 FQGNSA. CDR3 in DNA: TGTGCCAGCAGCTTGCAGACAGCCAGCTATGGCTACACCTTC. This translates into CASSLQTASYGYTF.

This chain joins TRBV5-6 and TRBJ1-5; D possibly corresponds to TRBD1 (6 bases). The germline V gene has CDR1 SGHDT and CDR2 YYEEEE. V lost 1 base and J lost 1, with 12 bases in between. This CDR3 comprises 16 residues. The CDR3 loop is CASSLMSGVSNQPQHF. CDR3 in DNA: TGTGCCAGCAGCTTGATGTCAGGGGTAAGCAATCAGCCCCAGCATTTT.

The chain has TRBV11-3 and TRBJ2-1, with a weak D call TRBD2 (5 bases). From germline, CDR1 is SGHNT and CDR2 YENEEA. Trimming took 5 bases from V and 4 from J, leaving 15 bases between them. There are 15 residues in the CDR3. The CDR3 DNA is TGTGCCAGCAGCCAAGACTACCTAACGTACAATGAGCAGTTCTTC. Translation gives CASSQDYLTYNEQFF.

In its sample, this clone was seen a few times. The genes are TRBV29-1 and TRBJ2-3; D unresolved. Germline V gene data show CDR1 as SQVTM and CDR2 as ANQGSEA. CDR3 length: 15 amino acids. V lost 4 bases and J lost 1, with 15 bases in between. The CDR3 DNA sequence: TGCAGCGTTGGAGGTAGGCCCCGGGGCACAGATACGCAGTATTTT. This gives the protein CSVGGRPRGTDTQYF.

This clone was counted only a few times. J is TRBJ2-5 and V is TRBV9; 12 bases line up with TRBD2. V was clipped by 4 bases and J by 1 base; unmatched bases: 5. Germline CDR1 and CDR2: SGDLS and YYNGEE. This CDR3 contains 16 residues. Written as DNA, the CDR3 is TGTGCCAGCAGCTACCTAGCGGGGGGGCCCCAAGAGACCCAGTACTTC. As protein: CASSYLAGGPQETQYF.

This rearrangement joins TRBV1 to TRBJ2-1; the D segment call TRBD2 is taken from the table without a DNA check. TRBV1 is an annotated pseudogene. CDR3 length: 17 amino acids. The CDR3 bases are TGCACCAGCAGCCCCAGAATTCGCGGACTAGCATACAATGAGCAGTTCTTC. This encodes CTSSPRIRGLAYNEQFF.

The V call is TRBV19, the J call TRBJ1-5, with D tentatively TRBD1 (5 bases). Deletions cut 0 bases from V and 7 bases from J, with 10 bases between. Germline CDR1 LNHDA, CDR2 SQIVND (reference sequence). This CDR3 has 14 residues. Here the CDR3 DNA reads TGTGCCAGTAGTATAGACCAGGGCGGCCAGCCCCAGCATTTT. Protein product: CASSIDQGGQPQHF. Using reference TRBV19 and TRBJ1-5 for the parts outside the CDR3, the full variable domain is DGGITQSPKYLFRKEGQNVTLSCEQNLNHDAMYWYRQDPGQGLRLIYYSQIVNDFQKGDIAEGYSVSREKKESFPLTVTSAQKNPTAFYLCASSIDQGGQPQHFGDGTRLSIL.

The CDR3 reads CASSPLSPSGDEQYF. The CDR3 DNA sequence: TGTGCCAGCTCACCACTTTCCCCGTCGGGGGACGAGCAGTACTTC. The rearrangement uses TRBV18 and TRBJ2-7, with D possibly matching TRBD2 (6 bases). Trimming pared 1 base from V and 5 bases from J, leaving 15 bases between. The CDR3 spans 15 residues. Germline values: CDR1 KGHSH, CDR2 LQKENI.

This clone was seen more than once but under ten times. The chain links TRBV28 to TRBJ1-2, with D possibly TRBD1 on 6 matching bases. Germline-derived CDR1 and CDR2 are MDHEN and SYDVKM. The CDR3 is 13 amino acids. The ends were cut back, 3 bases at V and 4 bases at J, with 9 bases in the middle. The CDR3 loop reads CASSFQGSYGYTF. The DNA of the CDR3 is TGTGCCAGCAGTTTCCAGGGGAGCTATGGCTACACCTTC.